The source of this T cell receptor (beta chain) is a study of blood T cell repertoires in COVID-19. Study-wide background: Acute and convalescent COVID-19 samples came from the United States, Italy and Spain. In each case, the material was cDNA or gDNA derived from T cells, B-cell-depleted T cells, or PBMCs.

Everyone who took part was about 18 to 89 years old, and they came from roughly 25 US areas. There are 16 residues in the CDR3. Germline lookup yields CDR1 MDHEN and CDR2 SYDVKM. The V gene lost 7 bases and the J gene lost 0 bases, with 16 bases spanning the gap. This clone was seen a few times. Authors' analysis steps: Reference gene primer amplification gave estimated nucleated cell counts. Assay used: immunoSEQ multiplex PCR; TCRdb lists only in-frame clones, some missing. That table gives V, J and clone size, and the DNA gave D and trimming. Here the sample spans some 200,000 clones, over 75% being singletons.

The chain links TRBV28 to TRBJ1-5; no clear D gene. The receptor comes from a man aged 30 to 45 in a cohort exposed to, infected with or recovered from COVID-19 (not recorded which). Sequencing was performed on PBMCs or T cells enriched from blood (not recorded which). CDR3 in DNA: TGTGCCAGCACTCAACCAGACATCTATAGCAATCAGCCCCAGCATTTT. Encoded protein: CASTQPDIYSNQPQHF. Filled out from reference TRBV28 and TRBJ1-5, the complete variable domain reads DVKVTQSSRYLVKRTGEKVFLECVQDMDHENMFWYRQDPGLGLRLIYFSYDVKMKEKGDIPEGYSVSREKKERFSLILESASTNQTSMYLCASTQPDIYSNQPQHFGDGTRLSIL.